The following is a T cell receptor beta chain sequence with its context. Its specificity is not known. The record originates from a study of cytomegalovirus exposure and HLA in healthy donors. Broader study findings: In a later analysis, first-cohort TCR clusters were found to tend to co-occur in the approximately 110 validation repertoires.

A roughly 120-subject validation cohort, separate from the 666-subject first cohort, supplied the donors. The CDR3 has 13 amino acids. Between the trimmed V and J ends, which lost 5 bases and 0 bases, there was a span of 7 bases. Per germline, CDR1 SGHAT and CDR2 FQNNGV. Profiling relied on immunoSEQ multiplex PCR, and the TCRdb table lists in-frame clones only, not all of them. The repertoire holds some 310,000 clones, with roughly 87% as singletons. The sequenced sample consisted of PBMCs. The rearrangement uses TRBV11-2 and TRBJ1-1, with D possibly TRBD1 on 5 matching bases. This clonotype originated in a man aged 25-45 years in good health and CMV-seronegative. DNA of the CDR3: TGTGCCAGCAGCCCACAGGTGAACACTGAAGCTTTCTTT. Its translation is CASSPQVNTEAFF.